This is a list of T cell receptor beta chains from one sample in a study of cytomegalovirus exposure and HLA in healthy donors. The method was immunoSEQ multiplex PCR; TCRdb's version includes in-frame clones alone and lacks a portion of them. The table shows nearly 200,000 clones, with roughly 77% occurring only once. Sample: PBMCs. All receptors derive from a male donor in good health and CMV-seropositive. CDR3s leave out the opening cysteine and the closing phenylalanine or tryptophan. Fields, in order: CDR3 protein, V gene.

CDR3 protein: ASSYAGTSNEKLF; V gene: TRBV6-5
CDR3 protein: ASSIGTGTEKLF; V gene: TRBV19
CDR3 protein: SVGGQGAVNTIY; V gene: TRBV29-1
CDR3 protein: ASSQGYTSGEINEQF; V gene: TRBV4-1
CDR3 protein: ASSEAQVNEQF; V gene: TRBV2
CDR3 protein: ASSSNLNYEQY; V gene: TRBV7-2
CDR3 protein: ASSLGDRTYEQY; V gene: TRBV13
CDR3 protein: ASRPSSIGADTQY; V gene: TRBV6-1
CDR3 protein: ASTLPGGNSPLH; V gene: TRBV10-2
CDR3 protein: ASSLQGAEINIQY; V gene: TRBV7-2
CDR3 protein: ASSVEGNYGYT; V gene: TRBV9
CDR3 protein: ASRASGSTDTQY; V gene: TRBV5-4
CDR3 protein: ASSLSRSYEQY; V gene: TRBV7-2
CDR3 protein: ASSTKRGGEAF; V gene: TRBV21-1
CDR3 protein: ASRGRVPTGPQH; V gene: TRBV6-5
CDR3 protein: ASSLAARSFGNTIY; V gene: TRBV7-2
CDR3 protein: ASSFFMKAPDTQY; V gene: TRBV5-6
CDR3 protein: ASSLGPGLAGYNEQF; V gene: TRBV13
CDR3 protein: SAPGVHEQY; V gene: TRBV20-1
CDR3 protein: ASSSKTSGPYNEQF; V gene: TRBV5-1
CDR3 protein: ASPLIISGANVLT; V gene: TRBV18
CDR3 protein: ASSPRTVKKPTYNEQF; V gene: TRBV7-6
CDR3 protein: ASSLEGTGVSDT; V gene: TRBV28